This note documents a single TCR beta chain sequence. Its antigen is not yet known. No base-level quality is on record; no much larger clone is a single base apart. A second Seattle source provided samples from volunteer blood donors who had recovered from COVID-19. Whole blood was collected in K2EDTA tubes by collaborating institutions according to the institutions' own protocols. Collaborator samples were shipped for TCRbeta analysis as frozen whole blood, isolated PBMCs, or DNA extracted from either sample type. The CDR3, cysteine through phenylalanine, is 16 amino acids long. Left in the record is the CDR3 DNA by itself, 48 bases read in frame from the first base. TCRbeta CDR3 regions were amplified from genomic DNA using the immunoSEQ Assay, a bias-controlled multiplex PCR. Concerning the study's data processing: The number of nucleated cells in each sample was estimated from the amplification of reference gene primers within the assay. Sequence reads were collapsed and filtered to measure the absolute abundance of every unique TCRbeta CDR3 rearrangement. For each sample, productive Simpson clonality was calculated as the square root of Simpson's diversity index over productive rearrangements. Not all clones reach the TCRdb copy of this immuneACCESS table, which keeps in-frame sequences only. Checked studies attribute under half of the gap to unresolved V genes and leave the rest unexplained. That table is the source of V, J and clone size, and D and trimming were worked out from the DNA. The sample includes 270,000 or so clones, with 89% observed a single time. 0.9% to 1% of the sample is held by the ten biggest clonotypes.

The record originates from a study of blood T cell repertoires in COVID-19 (dated by TCRdb to between 2020 and 2021). As for the study more broadly: Collaborator samples came from the United States, Italy and Spain and covered acute and convalescent phases of COVID-19. The material from the prospective study consisted of cDNA or gDNA derived from T cells, B-cell-depleted T cells, or PBMCs. The dataset comprised deeply sampled blood TCRbeta repertoires from subjects exposed to, actively infected with, or recovered from COVID-19. The repertoires were made available in a free public database intended to serve as a resource for research on the immune response to SARS-CoV-2. The samples were drawn from two sources: the first 160 participants of the ongoing ImmuneRACE study, and fewer than 1,500 subjects contributed by 6 global collaborators. Nearly every sample came with metadata listing a de-identified subject ID, COVID-19 status, age in years and sex. Where available, HLA class I and class II types were obtained from metadata supplied by the sample provider rather than from assay-based typing.

Study-wide findings and limitations: How much clinical and demographic metadata was included differed by source and by participant, and the metadata was provided uncurated.

Sequencing input: peripheral blood. The receptor was isolated from a woman between 40 and 50 years old who had recovered from COVID-19. The chain joins TRBV21-1 to TRBJ2-5; the table's D call of TRBD2 was not tested on the DNA. TRBV21-1 is designated a pseudogene. The CDR3 in this case is CASTMASGRGQETQYF. Read as DNA, the sequence is TGTGCCAGCACCATGGCTAGCGGGAGGGGGCAAGAGACCCAGTACTTC.